The clone carrying this T cell receptor (delta chain) was observed a handful of times. For this DNA, TCRdb reports the protein of a much larger clone, which diverges at residue 9, most likely from a read error; the protein presented here is translated directly from the DNA. This record belongs to a study of gamma-delta T cells after stem cell transplantation. TCRdb re-called clones from the RT-PCR reads via CATT. The table records 1,500 to 2,000 delta-chain clones, under 20% of them present only once. CDR1 is GEAIGNYY, CDR2 EKD, per germline. This CDR3 spans 19 amino acids. V lost 0 bases and J lost 5; bases outside the gene matches: 16.

The receptor was derived from a human donor. It is not recorded whose cells these are; they may come from a transplant donor. This chain joins TRDV2 and TRDJ1; 11 bases agree with TRDD3. The specimen sequenced was gamma-delta T cells. This CDR3 is CACDTVRAAWGILEDKLIF. The CDR3 DNA is TGTGCCTGTGACACCGTCCGTGCTGCCTGGGGGATACTAGAAGATAAACTCATCTTT.